The 5 T cell receptor beta chains reported below all come from one sample, sequenced in a study of technical replicates of blood from a few donors. The protocol was immunoSEQ multiplex PCR, while the TCRdb copy is restricted to in-frame clones and leaves out a portion. This sample has about 93,000 clones, with approximately 95% found just once. Sequences were obtained from T cells isolated from PBMCs. The receptors were gathered from a human donor in good health.

This chain links TRBV10-3 with TRBJ1-2; possible D gene TRBD1, 6 bases. This CDR3 has 15 residues. Trimming removed 0 bases at V and 4 bases at J, with 12 bases between. Germline lookup yields CDR1 ENHRY and CDR2 SYGVKD. The CDR3 nucleotides read TGTGCCATCAGTGAGTCAAGGGGGACCAGCTATGGCTACACCTTC. It specifies CAISESRGTSYGYTF.

This chain uses TRBV27 with TRBJ2-7; 7 bases are a match to TRBD1. V dropped 5 bases and J dropped 4; count of bases not matched to a gene: 8. Germline V gene sequence: CDR1 MNHEY, CDR2 SMNVEV (reference sequence). This CDR3 comprises 14 residues. This chain's CDR3 is CASSGRDSPYEQYF. The CDR3 region has the DNA TGTGCCAGCAGTGGCCGGGACAGTCCATACGAGCAGTACTTC.

The chain links TRBV28 to TRBJ2-3; no reliable D call. CDR1 is MDHEN and CDR2 is SYDVKM in the germline V gene. The CDR3 contains 15 residues. V lost 4 bases and J lost 1, with 12 bases in between. In DNA form, the CDR3 reads TGTGCCAGCAGTTGGGTGCGGCGGCGCACAGATACGCAGTATTTT. Translated: CASSWVRRRTDTQYF.

This chain joins TRBV14 and TRBJ2-7, with TRBD1 as a possible D gene (6 bases). Germline-derived CDR1 and CDR2 are SGHDN and FVKESK. The CDR3 spans 15 residues. V lost 4 bases to trimming and J lost 1 base, with 14 bases between them. The CDR3 DNA reads as TGTGCCAGCAGCCGATTGACAGGACCGTCCTACGAGCAGTACTTC. It codes for CASSRLTGPSYEQYF.

This chain joins TRBV5-6 and TRBJ1-2, with 8 bases fitting TRBD1. CDR1 SGHDT and CDR2 YYEEEE come from the germline V gene. Trimming took 0 bases from V and 1 from J; bases not matched to a gene: 2. This CDR3 spans 15 amino acids. CDR3 loop: CASSLGDRGNYGYTF. The CDR3 DNA is TGTGCCAGCAGCTTGGGAGACAGGGGTAACTATGGCTACACCTTC.